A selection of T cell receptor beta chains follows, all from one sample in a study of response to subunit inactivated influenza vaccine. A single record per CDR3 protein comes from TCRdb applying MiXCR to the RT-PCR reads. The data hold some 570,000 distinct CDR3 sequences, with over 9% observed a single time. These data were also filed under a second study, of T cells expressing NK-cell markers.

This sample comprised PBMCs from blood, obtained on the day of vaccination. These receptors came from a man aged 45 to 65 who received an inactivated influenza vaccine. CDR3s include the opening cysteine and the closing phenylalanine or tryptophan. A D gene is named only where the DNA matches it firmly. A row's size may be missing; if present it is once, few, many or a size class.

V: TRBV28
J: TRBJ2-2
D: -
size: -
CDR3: CASSLPPGGHFFATNTGELFF
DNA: TGTGCCAGCAGTTTACCGCCTGGGGGACATTTCTTTGCTACGAACACCGGGGAGCTGTTTTTT

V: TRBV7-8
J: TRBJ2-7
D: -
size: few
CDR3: CASSSPPGRYEQYF
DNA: TGTGCCAGCAGCTCCCCGCCGGGGCGGTACGAGCAGTACTTC

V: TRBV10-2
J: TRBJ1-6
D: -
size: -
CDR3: CASSESKKGVKPNSPLHF
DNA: TGCGCCAGCAGTGAGTCCAAAAAGGGGGTCAAGCCTAATTCACCCCTCCACTTT

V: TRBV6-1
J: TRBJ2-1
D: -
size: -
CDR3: CASNPQGYSSYNEQFF
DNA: TGTGCCAGCAATCCCCAAGGGTACTCCTCCTACAATGAGCAGTTCTTC

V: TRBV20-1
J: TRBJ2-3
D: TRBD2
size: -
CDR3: CSAREGAGVDTQYF
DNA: TGCAGTGCTAGAGAAGGAGCGGGGGTTGATACGCAGTATTTT

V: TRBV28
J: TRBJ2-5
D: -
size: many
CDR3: CASSSPSGETQYF
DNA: TGTGCCAGCAGTTCCCCATCGGGAGAGACCCAGTACTTC

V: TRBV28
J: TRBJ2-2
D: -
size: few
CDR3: CASSPTGKGGELFF
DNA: TGTGCCAGCAGTCCCACAGGGAAGGGCGGGGAGCTGTTTTTT

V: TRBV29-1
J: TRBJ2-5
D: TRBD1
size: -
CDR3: CSVELVAGTGGRETQYF
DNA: TGCAGCGTTGAATTAGTTGCCGGGACAGGGGGCCGGGAGACCCAGTACTTC

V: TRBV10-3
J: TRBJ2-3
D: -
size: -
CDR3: CATRGATTGRDTQYF
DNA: TGTGCCACCCGGGGGGCGACAACTGGTCGGGATACGCAGTATTTT

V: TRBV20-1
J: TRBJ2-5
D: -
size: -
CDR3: CSASLTQTTSETQYF
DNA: TGCAGTGCTAGTTTGACCCAGACTACCTCGGAGACCCAGTACTTC

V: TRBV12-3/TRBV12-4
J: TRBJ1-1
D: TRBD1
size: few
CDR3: CASRYMTGVATEAFF
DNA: TGTGCCAGCAGATATATGACAGGGGTGGCCACTGAAGCTTTCTTT

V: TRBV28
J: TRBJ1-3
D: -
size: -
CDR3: CASSLSGNSGNTIYF
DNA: TGTGCCAGCAGTTTGTCGGGAAACTCTGGAAACACCATATATTTT

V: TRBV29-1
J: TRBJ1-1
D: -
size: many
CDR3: CSVEPSNEAFF
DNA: TGCAGCGTTGAACCCAGCAATGAAGCTTTCTTT

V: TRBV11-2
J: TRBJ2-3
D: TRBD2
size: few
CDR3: CASRSTSADTQYF
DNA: TGTGCCAGCAGGTCTACTAGCGCGGATACGCAGTATTTT

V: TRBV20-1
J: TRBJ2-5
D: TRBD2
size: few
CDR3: CSARVSGVEKTQYF
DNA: TGCAGTGCTAGAGTCAGCGGGGTGGAAAAGACCCAGTACTTC

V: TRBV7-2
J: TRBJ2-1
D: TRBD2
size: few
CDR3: CASSLERLREGQSYFF
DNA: TGTGCCAGCAGCTTAGAGAGGTTGCGGGAGGGCCAAAGTTATTTCTTC

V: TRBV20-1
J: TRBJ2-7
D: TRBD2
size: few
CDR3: CSARNGQREALTYEQYF
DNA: TGCAGTGCTAGAAATGGGCAGCGGGAGGCCCTAACTTACGAGCAGTACTTC

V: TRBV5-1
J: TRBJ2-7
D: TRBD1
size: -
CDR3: CASSSQGITYEQYF
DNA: TGCGCCAGCAGCTCACAGGGGATTACCTACGAGCAGTACTTC

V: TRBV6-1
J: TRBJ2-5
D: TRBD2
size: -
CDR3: CASSESLTSGKETQYF
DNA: TGTGCCAGCAGCGAATCCCTTACTAGCGGGAAAGAGACCCAGTACTTC

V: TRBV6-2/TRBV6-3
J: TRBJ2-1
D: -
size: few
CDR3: CASRQSNNEQFF
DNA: TGTGCCAGCCGACAGTCTAACAATGAGCAGTTCTTC

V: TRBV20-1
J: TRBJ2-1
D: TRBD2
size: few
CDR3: CSATSGNDNEQFF
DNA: TGCAGTGCTACTAGCGGGAACGACAATGAGCAGTTCTTC

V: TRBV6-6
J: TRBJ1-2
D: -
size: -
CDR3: CASSPVGNYGYTF
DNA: TGTGCCAGCAGTCCGGTGGGGAACTATGGCTACACCTTC

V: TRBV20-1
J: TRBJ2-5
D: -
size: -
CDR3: CSARRDDDGYF
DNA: TGCAGTGCTAGGCGGGACGACGATGGGTACTTC

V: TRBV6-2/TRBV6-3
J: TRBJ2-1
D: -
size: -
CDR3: CASRQGRINEQFF
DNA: TGTGCCAGCAGGCAGGGACGTATCAATGAGCAGTTCTTC

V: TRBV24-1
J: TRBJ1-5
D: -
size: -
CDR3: CATSGSGTRQPQHF
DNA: TGTGCCACCAGTGGTTCAGGAACACGGCAGCCCCAGCATTTT

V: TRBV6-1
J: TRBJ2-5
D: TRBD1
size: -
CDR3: CASKDRELGETQYF
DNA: TGTGCCAGCAAGGACAGGGAATTGGGAGAGACCCAGTACTTC

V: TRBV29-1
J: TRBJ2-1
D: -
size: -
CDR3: CSVEDLTAEQFF
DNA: TGCAGCGTTGAAGACTTGACAGCTGAGCAGTTCTTC

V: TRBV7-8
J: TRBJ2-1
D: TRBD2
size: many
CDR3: CASSPRGLATNEQFF
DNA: TGTGCCAGCAGCCCCCGCGGACTAGCGACGAATGAGCAGTTCTTC

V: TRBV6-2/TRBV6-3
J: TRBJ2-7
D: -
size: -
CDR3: CASSNGHPGTYEQYF
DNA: TGTGCCAGCAGTAACGGACATCCGGGGACCTACGAGCAGTACTTC

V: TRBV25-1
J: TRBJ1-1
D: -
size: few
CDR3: CASSFQARTEAFF
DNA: TGTGCCAGTAGTTTCCAGGCTCGCACTGAAGCTTTCTTT

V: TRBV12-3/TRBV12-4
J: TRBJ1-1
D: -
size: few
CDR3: CASGSWNTEAFF
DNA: TGTGCCAGCGGTTCCTGGAACACTGAAGCTTTCTTT

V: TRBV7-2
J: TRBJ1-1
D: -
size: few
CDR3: CASKTWAGYTEAFF
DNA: TGTGCCAGCAAAACGTGGGCAGGTTACACTGAAGCTTTCTTT

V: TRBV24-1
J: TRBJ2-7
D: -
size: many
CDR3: CATSDSQVWYF
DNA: TGTGCCACCAGTGATTCCCAGGTATGGTACTTC

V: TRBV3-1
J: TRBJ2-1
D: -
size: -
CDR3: CASSQAGRNEQFF
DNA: TGTGCCAGCAGCCAAGCGGGCCGCAATGAGCAGTTCTTC

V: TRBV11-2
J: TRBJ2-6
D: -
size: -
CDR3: CASSLGPSSGANVLTF
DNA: TGTGCCAGCAGCCTGGGTCCGTCCTCTGGGGCCAACGTCCTGACTTTC

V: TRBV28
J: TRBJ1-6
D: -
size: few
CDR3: CASKLPLHF
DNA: TGTGCCAGCAAGTTACCCCTCCACTTT

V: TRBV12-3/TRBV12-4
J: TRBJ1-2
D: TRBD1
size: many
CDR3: CASSLMAGGNYGYTF
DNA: TGTGCCAGCAGTTTAATGGCAGGGGGTAACTATGGCTACACCTTC

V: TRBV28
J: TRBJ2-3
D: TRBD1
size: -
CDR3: CASSWTGIADTQYF
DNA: TGTGCCAGCAGTTGGACAGGGATCGCAGATACGCAGTATTTT

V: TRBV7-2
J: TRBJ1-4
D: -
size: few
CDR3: CASSLVVERTNEKLFF
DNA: TGTGCCAGCAGCTTAGTTGTGGAGCGGACTAATGAAAAACTGTTTTTT

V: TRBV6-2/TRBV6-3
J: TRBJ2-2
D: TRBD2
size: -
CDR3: CASSPLPGTSEDTGELFF
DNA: TGTGCCAGCAGCCCCCTGCCAGGGACTAGCGAGGACACCGGGGAGCTGTTTTTT

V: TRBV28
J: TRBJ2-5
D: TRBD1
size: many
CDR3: CASSFGRGRETQYF
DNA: TGTGCCAGCAGTTTCGGCAGGGGGCGAGAGACCCAGTACTTC

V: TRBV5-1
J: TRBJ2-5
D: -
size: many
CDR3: CASSGRQQETQYF
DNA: TGCGCCAGCAGCGGTAGGCAGCAAGAGACCCAGTACTTC

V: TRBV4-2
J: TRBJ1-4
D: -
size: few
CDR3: CASSQGVLGQFNEKLFF
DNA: TGTGCCAGCAGCCAAGGAGTCCTGGGACAATTTAATGAAAAACTGTTTTTT

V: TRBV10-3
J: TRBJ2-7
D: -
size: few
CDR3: CAISERVPSYEQYF
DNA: TGTGCCATCAGTGAGCGGGTCCCCTCCTACGAGCAGTACTTC

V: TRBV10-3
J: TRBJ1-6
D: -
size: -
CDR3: CANGDNNSPLHF
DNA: TGTGCTAACGGCGACAATAATTCACCCCTCCACTTT